This T cell receptor (beta chain) was obtained from a study of OX40 agonist ivuxolimab in advanced cancers. Study outcomes and limitations: Clonal expansion was seen in CD4+ and CD8+ blood T cells by week 6 at 0.1 to 3.0 mg/kg. More expanded clones were found, on average, in CD8+ than in CD4+ T cells. In a subset of nonresponders, normalized T-cell clonal expansion was also low.

Enrollment shut out patients with autoimmune disease history or systemic immunosuppression. CDR3 length equals 14 residues. V lost 1 base, J lost 5 bases, and 15 bases lay in between. Per the germline V gene, CDR1 is SQVTM and CDR2 is ANQGSEA. Notes on this clone: The antigen remains unidentified.

Repertoires were generated with immunoSEQ multiplex PCR, while TCRdb's copy carries only in-frame clones and drops some. The sample lists roughly 40,000 clones; about 88% were seen once. The TCR originated in an adult with an advanced solid tumor such as melanoma, head and neck, liver or kidney cancer. This sequence joins TRBV29-1 and TRBJ2-7; D may be TRBD2 (7 bases). The specimen comprised CD4+ or CD8+ T cells sorted from blood, sampled in a trial of the OX40 agonist ivuxolimab. This CDR3 is CSVEGPPGGHEQYF. CDR3 sequence (DNA): TGCAGCGTTGAAGGGCCTCCGGGGGGCCACGAGCAGTACTTC.